This TCR beta chain was found in a study of beta chain features in type 1 diabetes. Germline V CDR1 and CDR2: SQVTM, ANQGSEA. This CDR3 has 12 residues. The V gene lost 7 bases and the J gene lost 2 bases, with 11 bases spanning the gap. Of the isolated RNA, all was reverse transcribed, and so the sequenced material was expressed TCRB transcripts. TCRdb keeps only in-frame clones here, not all; method: immunoSEQ multiplex PCR. The data contain around 430,000 clones, 25% to 35% of them singletons. This TCR was recovered from a man younger than 35 in good health. Source material: naive CD4+ T cells from blood. This rearrangement joins TRBV29-1 to TRBJ1-2; D is undetermined. The CDR3 is CSADLHNYGYTF. CDR3 DNA: TGCAGCGCCGATTTACACAACTATGGCTACACCTTC.